This T cell receptor (beta chain) is from a study of shared clonotypes between healthy human individuals (dated by TCRdb to about 2020). Broadly, across the study: A few men and a couple of women, aged 18 to 49 years, made up the cohort. To estimate repertoire size and how much clonotypes are shared between individuals, the study performed deep sequencing of blood TCR repertoires from five healthy adults. Each donor's leukapheresis produced roughly between about 0.9 and 9.5 billion PBMCs. Libraries were prepared and TCR repertoires were sequenced by different laboratories using diverse techniques, in order to increase sequencing depth and limit assay-specific biases. For each donor, CD4 naive and CD4 memory were each given three plates, CD8 naive was given two plates, and CD8 memory was given one plate.

The V end gives up 10 bases and the J end 3 bases, leaving 5 bases in the junction not matched to a gene. Reading from cysteine to phenylalanine, the CDR3 counts 15 amino acids. Kept here is only the CDR3 DNA, which spans 45 bases and is read in frame from base 1. The germline V gene encodes CDR1 SNHLY and CDR2 FYNNEI. TCR CDR3 regions were amplified from genomic DNA by multiplex PCR using the deep immunoSEQ assay. Extracted genomic DNA from each cell subset was spread evenly across all wells of several immunoSEQ 96-well plates, with each plate serving as a replicate. Each replicate PCR for sorted subsets received 150 to 250 ng genomic DNA, equal to about 30,000 T cell genomes. The purified libraries were quantified using a Qubit 3.0 fluorometer, sized with a Bioanalyzer 2100, and then quantified again using the KAPA Library Quantification kit. Every immunoSEQ 96-well plate was sequenced on a separate single-read 150-cycle Illumina NextSeq 550 flow cell. Concerning the study's data processing: Because the immunoSEQ output held only junctional sequences and lacked quality scores, the filtering could not match the filtering applied to full-length reads. Sequences were annotated with PyIR, a Python wrapper for IgBLAST v1.9, and V/J genes and CDR3 were assigned using IMGT germline references. Any read was removed if the V/J assignment was weak (E-value above 1e-6), the CDR3 was missing, or the read contained stop codons, out-of-frame junctions, or ambiguous translated residues. V3J clonotypes were defined as sequences sharing the same inferred V gene, J gene, and CDR3 amino acid sequence. To compute the percentage overlap between repertoires, the number of shared unique clonotypes was divided by the size of the smaller repertoire. RTK rarefaction, the Chao1 estimator, and Recon v2.1 estimates of unobserved clonotypes were used to assess repertoire richness. Generation probabilities were computed with OLGA for all TCRbeta clonotypes obtained by the gDNA method from four donors. Not all clones reach the TCRdb copy of this immuneACCESS table, which keeps in-frame sequences only. Checked studies attribute under half of the gap to unresolved V genes and leave the rest unexplained. D and trimming come from the DNA, and the V and J calls and clone size come from that table. The sample has hundreds of thousands of clones on record, about two thirds of them singletons. Clones ranked in the top ten supply approximately 2% of the sample.

Details on this clone: Its antigen is unknown. Qualities for individual bases were not recorded, and no much larger clone is one base off.

Healthy HIV-negative adults with no recently reported acute infections or vaccinations were included as donors. All donors were Caucasian adults living in Nashville, Tennessee, USA. CD4+ T cells were enriched through magnetic negative selection, after which naive cells were positively selected on CD45RA and the remaining negative fraction served as the memory subset. Blood was obtained by leukapheresis, after which PBMCs were separated by Ficoll-Histopaque density gradient centrifugation and cryopreserved in liquid nitrogen vapor phase. Analytical flow cytometry was used to check the purity and quantity of each magnetically sorted T cell population. Each sorted fraction had its genomic DNA isolated and then quantified by UV absorbance on a Nanodrop 2000c. Broad study findings and their caveats: Incomplete sequencing was indicated by rarefaction of sorted-subset datasets, despite the large sequencing depth. Only blood was sampled, and tissue TCR repertoires likely differ from those in blood. Pairwise subsampling indicated that sequencing depth was expected to affect the degree of clonotype sharing among donors. Roughly 5% of naive CD4, approximately 3.7% of naive CD8, roughly 2.4% of memory CD4, and approximately 0.4% of memory CD8 clonotypes were shared across several donors. Clonotypes shared by all four sorted-subset donors showed higher generation probabilities than non-shared clonotypes. Naive subsets generally had larger estimated clonotype richness than memory subsets. Because the study included a small number of donors, the genetic and exposure-history diversity represented was limited.

The sample consisted of memory CD4+ T cells sorted from blood. What the cell subset or site label conveys for this sample: CD45RA-negative fraction. This receptor chain uses TRBV2 and TRBJ2-6; 11 middle bases align to TRBD1. The TCR sequence derives from a woman aged 25-40 years in good health. This receptor carries the CDR3 CAIPGQGDGANVLTF. DNA sequence: TGTGCCATCCCGGGACAGGGGGATGGGGCCAACGTCCTGACTTTC. The CDR3 plus the reference TRBV2 and TRBJ2-6 genes for the other parts give the full variable domain: EPEVTQTPSHQVTQMGQEVILRCVPISNHLYFYWYRQILGQKVEFLVSFYNNEISEKSEIFDDQFSVERPDGSNFTLKIRSTKLEDSAMYFCAIPGQGDGANVLTFGAGSRLTVL.